Sequencing of this T cell receptor (beta chain) was carried out in a study of shared clonotypes between healthy human individuals. Study details: The plates for each donor numbered three CD4 naive, three CD4 memory, two CD8 naive and one CD8 memory. Study-wide points: The small donor group covered limited genetic and exposure diversity.

Naive CD8 isolation took CD45RO-negative cells positively selected for CCR7 and excluded terminally differentiated effector memory CD45RA+ cells. Donors included only healthy HIV-negative adults lacking recent acute infections or vaccinations. The donors were all Caucasian adults (living in Nashville, Tennessee). This CDR3 has 14 residues. Trimming took 2 bases from V and 0 from J, leaving 9 bases between them. Germline values: CDR1 SGHRS, CDR2 YFSETQ. Sequenced by immunoSEQ multiplex PCR; TCRdb stores in-frame clones only, minus some. Altogether 550,000 to 650,000 clones are present, 96% being singletons, with the ten largest covering 0.095% to 0.13%. To note about this clone: Antigen specificity is unknown.

The source is a woman aged 30 to 39 in good health. What was sequenced was naive CD8+ T cells sorted from blood. V usage is TRBV5-1 and J usage is TRBJ2-7; D may be TRBD2 (6 bases). This CDR3 reads CASSFSGYSYEQYF. The CDR3 nucleotides read TGCGCCAGCAGCTTTAGCGGATACTCCTACGAGCAGTACTTC.